This T cell receptor beta chain was identified during a study of T cell responses to AZD1222 COVID-19 vaccine. TCRdb's copy holds only in-frame clones and misses some; the assay was immunoSEQ multiplex PCR. The profile covers 42,000 or so clones, with about 88% appearing a single time and 20% to 30% taken by the ten largest. Points on this clone: What it recognizes is unknown.

V dropped 5 bases and J dropped 4 bases, with 8 bases sitting between them. The CDR3 is made up of 13 amino acids. Looked up from germline, CDR1 is KGHDR and CDR2 is SFDVKD. Study results and limitations: There were repertoire samples only from the period after the peak T cell response. Across the whole spike, CD4 TCRs peaked at regions 160-218 and 743-854.

This chain connects TRBV24-1 to TRBJ2-1, with D hard to call. The source material was peripheral blood, sampled 28 days after the second dose of the MenACWY control vaccine. The clonotype was recovered from an adult who received the MenACWY meningococcal vaccine as a control. In nucleotides, the CDR3 is TGTGCCACCAGTGCGTGGGGATACAATGAGCAGTTCTTC. Translation: CATSAWGYNEQFF.